This T cell receptor beta chain comes out of a study of T-cell reconstitution after alpha-beta-depleted transplantation in children. Study-wide results and caveats: At around two months after transplant, the alpha-beta T cells were reportedly derived from several hundred expanded clones that came from non-depleted graft cells.

For TCRbeta, the library was prepared with unique molecular identifiers. Each CDR3 protein gets one entry after TCRdb re-called the PCR reads with MiXCR. Among approximately 290,000 distinct CDR3 sequences, 11% were seen once, and the ten largest hold 23%. Germline CDR1 and CDR2: DFQATT and SNEGSKA (reference sequence). V lost 0 bases to trimming and J lost 6 bases; unmatched junction nucleotides: 5. This CDR3 is built from 14 residues. This clonotype was seen ten or more times. Its antigen is unknown. The sample consisted of peripheral blood, taken 180 days after TCRalphabeta/CD19-depleted stem cell transplant. The clonotype originates from a male patient between 2 and 10 years old who had a stem cell transplant for chronic granulomatous disease, so the T cells may come from the graft donor. J is TRBJ2-1 and V is TRBV20-1; 7 bases align to TRBD2. In DNA, the CDR3 is TGCAGTGCTAGAGAACTAGCGAGACTCAATGAGCAGTTCTTC. Translating gives CSARELARLNEQFF.